This T cell receptor beta chain stems from a study of response to subunit inactivated influenza vaccine. In germline, CDR1 is ENHRY, CDR2 SYGVKD. The CDR3 spans 17 residues. Germline trimming cut 6 bases from V and 0 bases from J; bases unmatched to any gene: 2. TCRdb passed the RT-PCR reads through MiXCR, listing each CDR3 protein once. Here the sample spans just under 550,000 distinct CDR3 sequences, roughly a quarter being singletons. This same sample was also taken into another study, of T cells expressing NK-cell markers. In that study: The cDNA for TCR beta came from 5'RACE template switching with UMIs. The authors derived TCR beta repertoires from sorted CD3+CD56+NKG2C+, CD3+CD56+NKG2C- and CD3+CD56-NKG2C+ T cells. The sequencing cohort of eight donors included seven HCMV-seropositive individuals and one seronegative individual. Expanded NKG2C+ T cell clones had unclear HCMV specificity.

This chain links TRBV10-3 with TRBJ2-2, with 15 bases that match TRBD2. This sequence originates from a man over 45 who received an inactivated influenza vaccine. Sequences were derived from CD4+ T cells sorted from PBMCs, sampled approximately 13 days after vaccination. The CDR3 DNA sequence: TGTGCCATCAGGGGGACTAGCGGGAGGCCGAACACCGGGGAGCTGTTTTTT. The encoded protein is CAIRGTSGRPNTGELFF.